One TCR beta chain is described in this entry. This entry belongs to a study of blood T cells in healthy people across ages. A second PCR of 7 to 11 cycles used a sample-barcoded 5' primer and a J-beta primer mix. Each cDNA molecule was tagged by a template-switch adaptor that had 12 random nucleotides. TCRdb re-analysed the 5' RACE reads in MiXCR, keeping a single row per CDR3 protein. The sample records about 1.8 million distinct CDR3 sequences, around half being singletons. The trim removed 1 base at V and 5 bases at J, leaving 9 bases unmatched. CDR3 length equals 17 residues. Germline CDR1 reads MNHEY; CDR2 reads SVGAGI.

The chain has TRBV6-5 and TRBJ2-3; 10 nucleotides match TRBD2. The sequenced material came from blood. This clonotype was sampled from a middle-aged woman in good health. CDR3 amino acids: CASSYYGAGGLGDTQYF. CDR3 coding DNA: TGTGCCAGCAGTTACTATGGAGCGGGGGGGCTAGGAGATACGCAGTATTTT.